This TCR beta chain was captured in a study of identical twins. Study results and limitations: Memory repertoires showed no such pattern, whereas abundant cord blood beta clonotypes carried fewer insertions. It was out-of-frame TCR alpha sharing in monozygotic twins that models underestimated.

Unique molecular identifiers were present on cDNA, and template switching added a universal primer site. TCRdb analysed the 5' RACE reads with MiXCR anew, one entry per CDR3 protein. The data show some 500,000 distinct CDR3 sequences, 13% to 15% seen once. Germline V CDR1 and CDR2: SNHLY, FYNNEI. This CDR3 region has 14 residues. The V end was cut by 7 bases, the J end by 5 bases, with 18 bases between. On this clonotype: Its antigen remains unidentified.

A further study also used this sample, focusing on yellow fever vaccine responses in identical twins. As that study records: Twins reportedly mounted vaccine T cell responses that seemed partly convergent, partly personalized.

This sequence originates from a woman younger than 30 in good health. The chain joins TRBV2 to TRBJ2-7, with D maybe TRBD2 (6 bases). Sequencing was carried out using CD4+ T cells sorted from blood. CDR3 amino acids: CASMGGRFSDEQYF. DNA of the CDR3: TGTGCCAGCATGGGGGGTCGGTTCTCGGACGAGCAGTACTTC.